The next 19 T cell receptor beta chains were all read from a single sample in a study of shared clonotypes between healthy human individuals. Sequenced by immunoSEQ multiplex PCR; TCRdb stores in-frame clones only, minus some. Of around 2,000,000 clones in the sample, 90% to 95% were seen once. Sequencing was carried out using naive CD4+ T cells sorted from blood. Described subset: CD45RA+ positively selected. All receptors come from a man younger than 30 in good health.

The rearrangement joins TRBV2 to TRBJ1-3, with D possibly TRBD1 on 5 matching bases. In germline, CDR1 is SNHLY, CDR2 FYNNEI. The length of the CDR3 is 15 residues. V was trimmed by 2 bases and J by 1 base, leaving 9 bases between them. CDR3 sequence: CASSEQGVSGNTIYF. CDR3 bases: TGTGCCAGCAGTGAACAGGGAGTTTCTGGAAACACCATATATTTT.

This sequence joins TRBV4-1 and TRBJ1-4; D remains ambiguous. The V gene lost 0 bases and the J gene lost 3 bases, with 11 bases spanning the gap. In germline, CDR1 is MGHRA, CDR2 YSYEKL. This CDR3 has 16 amino acids. This CDR3 reads CASSQDSAYPNEKLFF. Here the CDR3 DNA reads TGCGCCAGCAGCCAAGATTCGGCTTATCCTAATGAAAAACTGTTTTTT.

In regard to this clone: This same CDR3 is encoded by further DNA sequences in the sample. The chain uses TRBV5-1 and TRBJ2-1; 8 bases fit TRBD2. Germline V gene data show CDR1 as SGHRS and CDR2 as YFSETQ. Unmatched junction bases numbered 4, after V lost 1 base and J lost 7 bases. The CDR3 extends over 14 amino acids. CDR3 sequence: CASSLTSGGNEQFF. DNA for the CDR3: TGCGCCAGCAGCTTGACTAGCGGTGGAAATGAGCAGTTCTTC.

In its sample, this clone was seen once. This chain uses TRBV6-6 with TRBJ2-1; D not resolved. The CDR3 covers 12 residues. Germline V gene data show CDR1 as MNHNY and CDR2 as SVGAGI (reference sequence). V was cut by 6 bases and J by 6 bases, with 9 bases left in between. The CDR3 sequence is CASSRAGNEQFF. In DNA form, the CDR3 reads TGTGCCAGCAGCCGAGCCGGCAATGAGCAGTTCTTC.

V gene TRBV5-4 combines with J gene TRBJ2-5, with 10 bases aligning to TRBD2. The CDR3 consists of 17 residues. Germline V gene sequence: CDR1 SGHNT, CDR2 YYREEE (reference sequence). The ends lost 4 bases at V and 4 bases at J; junction bases unmatched: 13. The CDR3 protein is CASSGPGSGRAGETQYF. The DNA for the CDR3 is TGTGCCAGCAGCGGCCCGGGGAGCGGGAGGGCCGGAGAGACCCAGTACTTC.

This rearrangement joins TRBV7-2 to TRBJ2-1; no firm D call. Germline-derived CDR1 and CDR2 are SGHTA and FQGNSA. CDR3 length: 13 amino acids. The V end lost 4 bases, the J end lost 8 bases, and 12 bases lay between the germline ends. The CDR3 DNA follows: TGTGCCAGCAGCTCACTGCGTGTCGATGAGCAGTTCTTC. It specifies CASSSLRVDEQFF.

This sequence joins TRBV11-2 and TRBJ2-7; D may match TRBD1 or TRBD2 (5 bases each). Trimming shortened V by 7 bases and J by 7 bases, and 23 bases separated the two germline ends. The CDR3 consists of 15 residues. Germline V gene sequence: CDR1 SGHAT, CDR2 FQNNGV. CDR3 protein: CASTKQGTRAWEQYF. The CDR3 bases are TGTGCCAGCACCAAACAAGGGACCCGTGCTTGGGAGCAGTACTTC.

V gene TRBV7-9 combines with J gene TRBJ1-3; tentatively, D is TRBD1 (5 bases). Germline CDR1 is SEHNR and CDR2 is FQNEAQ (reference sequence). With 3 bases removed from V and 11 bases from J, the gap between germline ends came to 14 bases. This CDR3 comprises 13 residues. The CDR3 reads CASSLDTGLAIYF. The CDR3 coding sequence is TGTGCCAGCAGCTTGGACACGGGACTTGCCATATATTTT.

CDR3 sequence reads: CASRVAGAQETQYF. In DNA, the CDR3 is TGTGCCAGCAGGGTAGCGGGGGCCCAAGAGACCCAGTACTTC. The rearrangement links TRBV5-4 to TRBJ2-5; TRBD2 matches 9 bases. V dropped 5 bases and J dropped 1; count of bases not matched to a gene: 3. The CDR3 runs to 14 residues. Germline lookup yields CDR1 SGHNT and CDR2 YYREEE (reference sequence).

The chain couples TRBV28 to TRBJ1-5; D perhaps matches TRBD1 (6 bases). CDR1 MDHEN and CDR2 SYDVKM come from the germline V gene. The CDR3 loop spans 15 amino acids. V dropped 5 bases and J dropped 9 bases, with 20 bases sitting between them. The CDR3: CASSTPQGRVGPQHF. CDR3 bases: TGTGCCAGCAGTACCCCCCAGGGGCGGGTAGGGCCCCAGCATTTT.

This CDR3 is CATSRGTDYNEQFF. For the CDR3, the DNA is TGTGCCACCAGCAGGGGGACAGACTACAATGAGCAGTTCTTC. This chain uses TRBV15 with TRBJ2-1, with 7 bases aligning to TRBD1. The CDR3 has 14 amino acids. V dropped 3 bases and J dropped 3; count of bases not matched to a gene: 2. Germline loops: CDR1 LNHNV, CDR2 YYDKDF (reference sequence).

This chain connects TRBV14 to TRBJ2-7, with a tentative D call TRBD1 (6 bases). The germline gives CDR1 SGHDN, CDR2 FVKESK. The CDR3 loop spans 18 amino acids. V was pared by 0 bases and J by 0 bases, with 18 bases between. Here the CDR3 DNA reads TGTGCCAGCAGCCAAGATCTGAGTACAGGGTTGAGCTCCTACGAGCAGTACTTC. Translation gives CASSQDLSTGLSSYEQYF.

This chain links TRBV5-1 with TRBJ2-7; D gene ambiguous. The CDR3 sequence is 14 residues long. Between the trimmed V and J ends, which lost 4 bases and 1 base, there was a span of 12 bases. Germline loops: CDR1 SGHRS, CDR2 YFSETQ. CDR3 DNA: TGCGCCAGCAGCCCCGGGTTATATTCCTACGAGCAGTACTTC. Residues: CASSPGLYSYEQYF.

The CDR3 loop is CASSERQGRNTEAFF. The CDR3 DNA reads TGTGCCAGCAGTGAACGGCAGGGTCGGAACACTGAAGCTTTCTTT. The chain joins TRBV2 to TRBJ1-1, with D possibly TRBD1 on 5 matching bases. The CDR3 sequence is 15 residues long. V shed 2 bases and J shed 1 base, with 11 bases lying between them. Germline assignment: CDR1 SNHLY and CDR2 FYNNEI.

The chain uses TRBV28 and TRBJ1-5; 7 positions match TRBD1. Looked up from germline, CDR1 is MDHEN and CDR2 is SYDVKM. Trimming removed 4 bases from V and 7 bases from J; junction bases left unmatched: 10. This CDR3 has 15 amino acids. The CDR3 here is CASSSSGTERQPQHF. CDR3 coding DNA: TGTGCCAGCAGTTCCTCCGGGACAGAGAGACAGCCCCAGCATTTT. Together with reference TRBV28 and TRBJ1-5, the CDR3 gives the full variable domain: DVKVTQSSRYLVKRTGEKVFLECVQDMDHENMFWYRQDPGLGLRLIYFSYDVKMKEKGDIPEGYSVSREKKERFSLILESASTNQTSMYLCASSSSGTERQPQHFGDGTRLSIL.

The chain combines TRBV6-1 with TRBJ2-3, with TRBD2 matching over 8 bases. V dropped 1 base and J dropped 5; count of bases not matched to a gene: 11. Germline values: CDR1 MNHNS, CDR2 SASEGT. The CDR3 is made up of 17 amino acids. The CDR3 DNA follows: TGTGCCAGCAGTGAAGGTTTTGGCGGGGGGCTAAAAGATACGCAGTATTTT. As protein: CASSEGFGGGLKDTQYF.

The table lists this clone with a count of one. The chain has TRBV5-1 and TRBJ1-4, with D maybe TRBD1 (6 bases). The CDR3 is 15 residues long. The V gene lost 4 bases and the J gene lost 8 bases, with 18 bases spanning the gap. Looked up from germline, CDR1 is SGHRS and CDR2 is YFSETQ. CDR3 sequence: CASSPPTGTGEKLFF. In DNA, the CDR3 is TGCGCCAGCAGCCCCCCCACAGGGACCGGCGAAAAACTGTTTTTT.

This chain links TRBV30 with TRBJ2-1; 8 nucleotides agree with TRBD1. CDR1 is GTSNPN and CDR2 is SVGIG in the germline V gene (reference sequence). The junction had 6 bases not matched to a gene; V was cut back by 0 bases and J by 2 bases. The CDR3 covers 16 residues. The CDR3 is CAWSVGRGHTYNEQFF. In nucleotides, the CDR3 is TGTGCCTGGAGTGTTGGCAGGGGGCACACCTACAATGAGCAGTTCTTC.

To note about this clone: Additional DNA sequences in this sample encode the identical CDR3. The rearrangement links TRBV30 to TRBJ2-7; D gene unclear. Trimming cost V 1 base and J 3 bases, with 4 bases left between them. The CDR3 contains 11 residues. Per the germline V gene, CDR1 is GTSNPN and CDR2 is SVGIG (reference sequence). CDR3: CAWSGIYEQYF. The DNA of the CDR3 is TGTGCCTGGAGTGGCATCTACGAGCAGTACTTC.